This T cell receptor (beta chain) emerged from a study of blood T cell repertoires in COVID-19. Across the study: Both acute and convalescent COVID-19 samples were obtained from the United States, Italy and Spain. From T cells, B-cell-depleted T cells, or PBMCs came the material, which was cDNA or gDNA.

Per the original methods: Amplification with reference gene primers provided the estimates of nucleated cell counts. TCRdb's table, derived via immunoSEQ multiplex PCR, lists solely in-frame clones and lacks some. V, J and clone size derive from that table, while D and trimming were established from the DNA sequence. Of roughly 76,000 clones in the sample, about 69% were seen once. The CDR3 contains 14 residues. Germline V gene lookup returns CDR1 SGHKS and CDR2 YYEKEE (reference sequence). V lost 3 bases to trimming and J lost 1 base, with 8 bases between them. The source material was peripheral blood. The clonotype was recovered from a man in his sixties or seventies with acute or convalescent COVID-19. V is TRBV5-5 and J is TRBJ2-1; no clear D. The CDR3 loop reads CASSCRGSYNEQFF. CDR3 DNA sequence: TGTGCCAGCAGCTGCAGAGGTTCCTACAATGAGCAGTTCTTC.